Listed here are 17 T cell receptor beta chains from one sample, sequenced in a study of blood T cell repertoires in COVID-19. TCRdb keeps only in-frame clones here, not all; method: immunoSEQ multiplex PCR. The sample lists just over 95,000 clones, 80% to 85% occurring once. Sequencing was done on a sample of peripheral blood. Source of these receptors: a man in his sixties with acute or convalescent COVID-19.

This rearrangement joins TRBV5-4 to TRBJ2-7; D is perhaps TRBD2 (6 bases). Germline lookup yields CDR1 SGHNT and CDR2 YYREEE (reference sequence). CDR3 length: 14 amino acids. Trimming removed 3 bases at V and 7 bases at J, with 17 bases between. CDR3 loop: CASSWDRGLREQYV. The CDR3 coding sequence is TGTGCCAGCAGCTGGGACCGGGGGTTGCGGGAGCAGTACGTC.

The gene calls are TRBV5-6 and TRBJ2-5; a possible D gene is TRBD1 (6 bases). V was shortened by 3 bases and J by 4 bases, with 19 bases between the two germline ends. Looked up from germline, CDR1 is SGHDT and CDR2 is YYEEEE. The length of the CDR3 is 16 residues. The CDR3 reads CASSSGTGIRSETQYF. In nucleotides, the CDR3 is TGTGCCAGCAGCTCGGGTACAGGGATTCGGTCAGAGACCCAGTACTTC.

The CDR3 sequence: CAWSVTALNTEAFF. The CDR3 DNA is TGTGCCTGGAGTGTTACAGCCCTTAACACTGAAGCTTTCTTT. The rearrangement uses TRBV30 and TRBJ1-1; D unclear. The germline gives CDR1 GTSNPN, CDR2 SVGIG (reference sequence). CDR3 length equals 14 residues. V lost 0 bases, J lost 2 bases, and 10 bases lay in between.

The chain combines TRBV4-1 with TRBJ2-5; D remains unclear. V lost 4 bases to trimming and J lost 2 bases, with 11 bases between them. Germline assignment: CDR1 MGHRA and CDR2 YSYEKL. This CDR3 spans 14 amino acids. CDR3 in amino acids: CASSPVQQQETQYF. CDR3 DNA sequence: TGCGCCAGCAGCCCCGTTCAACAGCAAGAGACCCAGTACTTC.

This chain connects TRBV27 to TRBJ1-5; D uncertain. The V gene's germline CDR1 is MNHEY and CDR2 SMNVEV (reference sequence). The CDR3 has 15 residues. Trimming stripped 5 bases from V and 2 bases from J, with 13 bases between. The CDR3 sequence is CASSPHANRNQPQHF. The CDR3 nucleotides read TGTGCCAGCAGTCCCCATGCGAACCGCAATCAGCCCCAGCATTTT.

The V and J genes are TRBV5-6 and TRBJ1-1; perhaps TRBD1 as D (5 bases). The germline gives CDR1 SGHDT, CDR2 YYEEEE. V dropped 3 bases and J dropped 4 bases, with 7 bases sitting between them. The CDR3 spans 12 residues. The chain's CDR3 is CASSSQVTEAFF. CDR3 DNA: TGTGCCAGCAGCTCACAGGTCACTGAAGCTTTCTTT.

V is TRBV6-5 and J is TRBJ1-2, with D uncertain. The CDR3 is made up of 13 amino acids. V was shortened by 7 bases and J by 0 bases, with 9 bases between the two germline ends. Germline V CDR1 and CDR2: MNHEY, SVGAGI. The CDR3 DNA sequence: TGTGCCAGCAACCCCGGGGCTAACTATGGCTACACCTTC. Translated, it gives CASNPGANYGYTF.

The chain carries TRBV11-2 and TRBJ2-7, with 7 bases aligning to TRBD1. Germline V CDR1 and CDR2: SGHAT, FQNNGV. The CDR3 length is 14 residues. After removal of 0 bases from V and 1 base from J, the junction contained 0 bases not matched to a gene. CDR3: CASSLDRGSYEQYF. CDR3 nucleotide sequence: TGTGCCAGCAGCTTAGACAGGGGGTCCTACGAGCAGTACTTC.

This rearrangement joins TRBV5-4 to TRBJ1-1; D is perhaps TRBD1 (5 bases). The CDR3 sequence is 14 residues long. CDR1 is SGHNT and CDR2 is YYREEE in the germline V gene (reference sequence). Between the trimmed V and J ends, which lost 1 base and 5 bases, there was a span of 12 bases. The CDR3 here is CASSLRGGGTEAFF. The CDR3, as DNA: TGTGCCAGCAGCTTGCGGGGGGGAGGGACTGAAGCTTTCTTT.

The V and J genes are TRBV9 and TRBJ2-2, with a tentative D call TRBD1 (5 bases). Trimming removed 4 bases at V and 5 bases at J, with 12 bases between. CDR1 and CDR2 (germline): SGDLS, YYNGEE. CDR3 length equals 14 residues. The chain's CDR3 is CASSPSGWTGELFF. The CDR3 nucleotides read TGTGCCAGCAGCCCCTCAGGGTGGACCGGGGAGCTGTTTTTT. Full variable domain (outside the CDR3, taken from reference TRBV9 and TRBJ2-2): DSGVTQTPKHLITATGQRVTLRCSPRSGDLSVYWYQQSLDQGLQFLIQYYNGEERAKGNILERFSAQQFPDLHSELNLSSLELGDSALYFCASSPSGWTGELFFGEGSRLTVL.

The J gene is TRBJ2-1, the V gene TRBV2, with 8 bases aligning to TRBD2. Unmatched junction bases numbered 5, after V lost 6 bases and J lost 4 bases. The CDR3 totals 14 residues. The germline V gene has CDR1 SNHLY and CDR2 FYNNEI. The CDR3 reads CASSHSGTYNEQFF. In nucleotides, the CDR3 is TGTGCCAGCAGCCATAGCGGGACATACAATGAGCAGTTCTTC. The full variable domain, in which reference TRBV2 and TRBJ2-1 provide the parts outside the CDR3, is EPEVTQTPSHQVTQMGQEVILRCVPISNHLYFYWYRQILGQKVEFLVSFYNNEISEKSEIFDDQFSVERPDGSNFTLKIRSTKLEDSAMYFCASSHSGTYNEQFFGPGTRLTVL.

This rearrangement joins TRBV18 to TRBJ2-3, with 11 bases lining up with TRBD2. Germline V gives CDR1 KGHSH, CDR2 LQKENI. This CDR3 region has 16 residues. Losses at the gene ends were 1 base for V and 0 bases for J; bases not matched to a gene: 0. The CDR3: CASSPRLAGSTDTQYF. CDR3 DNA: TGTGCCAGCTCACCACGACTAGCGGGGAGCACAGATACGCAGTATTTT.

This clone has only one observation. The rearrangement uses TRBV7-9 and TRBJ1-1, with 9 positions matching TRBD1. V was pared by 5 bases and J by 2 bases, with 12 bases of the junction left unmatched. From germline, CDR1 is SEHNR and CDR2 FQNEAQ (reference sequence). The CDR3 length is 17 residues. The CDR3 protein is CASSRTRDREGNTEAFF. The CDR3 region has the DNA TGTGCCAGCAGCAGAACCCGGGACAGGGAGGGAAACACTGAAGCTTTCTTT.

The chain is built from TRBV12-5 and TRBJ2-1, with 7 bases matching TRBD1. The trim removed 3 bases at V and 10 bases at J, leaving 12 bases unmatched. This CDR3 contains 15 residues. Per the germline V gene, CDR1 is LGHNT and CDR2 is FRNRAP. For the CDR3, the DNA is TGTGCTAGTGGTTTCCTCCAGGGACAGTCAGGGGAGCAGTTCTTC. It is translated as CASGFLQGQSGEQFF.

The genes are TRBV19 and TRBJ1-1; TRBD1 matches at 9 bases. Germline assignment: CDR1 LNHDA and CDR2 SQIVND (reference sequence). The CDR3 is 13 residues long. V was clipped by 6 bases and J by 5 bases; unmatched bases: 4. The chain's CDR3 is CASRVGTGTEAFF. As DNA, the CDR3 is TGTGCCAGTAGGGTAGGGACAGGGACTGAAGCTTTCTTT.

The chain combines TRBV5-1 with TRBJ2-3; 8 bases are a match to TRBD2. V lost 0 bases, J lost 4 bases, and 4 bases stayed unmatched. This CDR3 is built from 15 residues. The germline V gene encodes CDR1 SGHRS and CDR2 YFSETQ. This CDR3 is CASSLERGSPDTQYF. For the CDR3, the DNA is TGCGCCAGCAGCTTGGAGCGGGGGAGCCCAGATACGCAGTATTTT.

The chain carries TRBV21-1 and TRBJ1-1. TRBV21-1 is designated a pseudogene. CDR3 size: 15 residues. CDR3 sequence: CASSLGVPKNTEAFF. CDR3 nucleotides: TGTGCCAGCAGCCTCGGGGTCCCCAAGAACACTGAAGCTTTCTTT.